This TCR beta chain was observed in a study of low-dose radiotherapy and immunotherapy resistance in tumors. This clonotype was detected only a few times. The CDR3 spans 15 residues. The germline V and J ends were trimmed by 6 bases and 0 bases, with 12 bases remaining between them. From germline, CDR1 is MDHEN and CDR2 SYDVKM. cDNA synthesis used a TRAV/TRBV-specific primer set for both chains. The PCR that amplified TCRs ran for around 22 cycles, relying on a constant-region primer and a V-primer adapter. The authors amplified isolated mRNA by in vitro transcription. MiXCR, applied by TCRdb to the reads, yields one record per CDR3 protein. The sample yields about 7,900 distinct CDR3 sequences, 61% seen once.

The receptor comes from a human donor with advanced metastatic prostate, ovarian, gallbladder or colorectal cancer (not recorded which). This table probably holds off-target reads from a library built for another chain. V and J are TRBV28 and TRBJ1-5; no definite D call. This CDR3 is CASSRGRYSNQPQHF. The CDR3 region has the DNA TGTGCCAGCAGCCGTGGACGGTATAGCAATCAGCCCCAGCATTTT.